This TCR beta chain derives from a study of blood T cell repertoires in COVID-19. Overall study: Collection of acute and convalescent COVID-19 samples took place in the United States, Italy and Spain. The cDNA or gDNA used as material had been derived from T cells, B-cell-depleted T cells, or PBMCs.

Per the authors' pipeline: From reference gene primer amplification, estimates of nucleated cell counts were derived. Measured with immunoSEQ multiplex PCR; TCRdb has only the in-frame clones, and not every one. The V and J calls and clone size are taken from that table; D and trimming were inferred from the DNA. The data show roughly 250,000 clones, around 81% seen once. CDR1 is MNHNY, CDR2 SVGAGI, per germline (reference sequence). Germline trimming cut 3 bases from V and 0 bases from J; bases unmatched to any gene: 4. The CDR3 runs to 16 residues. Seattle's enrolled individuals joined amid active infection and were then monitored longitudinally.

The sample comprised peripheral blood. This receptor was obtained from a person between 65 and 79 years old with COVID-19, enrolled during active disease. The chain recombines TRBV6-6 with TRBJ1-5; TRBD1 matches 8 bases. CDR3 DNA sequence: TGTGCCAGCAGTTATGGACAGGGAGATAGCAATCAGCCCCAGCATTTT. It translates to CASSYGQGDSNQPQHF.